This T cell receptor (beta chain) emerged from a study of early T cells in non-severe SARS-CoV-2 infection. Turning to the study itself: Unsorted whole-blood RNA was sequenced in bulk, leaving chains unpaired.

TCRdb passed the 5' RACE reads through MiXCR, listing each CDR3 protein once. The table has more than 55,000 distinct CDR3 sequences, approximately 6% seen once; the top ten hold around 3.5%. Trimming took off 4 bases at V and 1 base at J, with 14 bases between the two ends. Germline V gene lookup returns CDR1 SGHRS and CDR2 YFSETQ. The CDR3 loop spans 15 amino acids. This clonotype was counted ten times or more. This specimen consisted of whole blood, obtained at baseline. V is TRBV5-1 and J is TRBJ1-1, with D perhaps TRBD1 (6 bases). The clonotype was recovered from an adult who was a healthcare worker with PCR-confirmed SARS-CoV-2 infection or an uninfected control (not recorded which). The CDR3 nucleotides read TGCGCCAGCAGCCTACAGGGAGGGAGGAACACTGAAGCTTTCTTT. The encoded protein is CASSLQGGRNTEAFF.